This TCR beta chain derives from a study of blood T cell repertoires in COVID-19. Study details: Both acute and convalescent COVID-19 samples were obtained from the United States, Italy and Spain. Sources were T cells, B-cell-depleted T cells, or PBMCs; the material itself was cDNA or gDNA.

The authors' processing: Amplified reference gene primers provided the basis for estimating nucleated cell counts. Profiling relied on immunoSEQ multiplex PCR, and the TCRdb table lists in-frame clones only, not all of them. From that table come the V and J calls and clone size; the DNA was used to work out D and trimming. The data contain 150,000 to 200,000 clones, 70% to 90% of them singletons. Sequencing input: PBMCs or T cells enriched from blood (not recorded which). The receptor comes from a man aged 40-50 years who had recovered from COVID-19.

CDR3: CASSARGVVYGYTF. The CDR3 nucleotides are TGTGCCAGTAGTGCCAGGGGGGTCGTCTATGGCTACACCTTC. The V gene is TRBV19, the J gene TRBJ1-2; TRBD1 matches 7 bases. V was clipped by 5 bases and J by 4 bases; unmatched bases: 7. The CDR3 loop spans 14 amino acids. Germline V gives CDR1 LNHDA, CDR2 SQIVND (reference sequence).